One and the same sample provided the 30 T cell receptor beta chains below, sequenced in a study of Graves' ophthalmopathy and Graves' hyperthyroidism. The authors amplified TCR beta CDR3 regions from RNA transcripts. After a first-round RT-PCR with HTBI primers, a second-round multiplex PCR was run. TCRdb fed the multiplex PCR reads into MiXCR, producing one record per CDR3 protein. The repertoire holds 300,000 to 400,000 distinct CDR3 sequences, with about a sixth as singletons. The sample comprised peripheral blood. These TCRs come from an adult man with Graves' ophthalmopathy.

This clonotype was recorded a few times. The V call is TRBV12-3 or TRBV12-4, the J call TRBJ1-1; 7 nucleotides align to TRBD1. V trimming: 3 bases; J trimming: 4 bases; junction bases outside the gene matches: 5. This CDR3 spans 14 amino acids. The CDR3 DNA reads TGTGCCAGCAGTTTGACAGGGAGAGCCACTGAAGCTTTCTTT. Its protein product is CASSLTGRATEAFF.

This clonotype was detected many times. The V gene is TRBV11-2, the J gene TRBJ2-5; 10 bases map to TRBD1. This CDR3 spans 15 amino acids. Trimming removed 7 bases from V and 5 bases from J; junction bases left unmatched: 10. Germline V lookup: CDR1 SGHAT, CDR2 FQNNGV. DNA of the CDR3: TGTGCCAGCACCCCAGGGACAGGGGCTTGGGAGACCCAGTACTTC. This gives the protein CASTPGTGAWETQYF. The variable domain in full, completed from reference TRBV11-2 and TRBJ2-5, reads EAGVAQSPRYKIIEKRQSVAFWCNPISGHATLYWYQQILGQGPKLLIQFQNNGVVDDSQLPKDRFSAERLKGVDSTLKIQPAKLEDSAVYLCASTPGTGAWETQYFGPGTRLLVL.

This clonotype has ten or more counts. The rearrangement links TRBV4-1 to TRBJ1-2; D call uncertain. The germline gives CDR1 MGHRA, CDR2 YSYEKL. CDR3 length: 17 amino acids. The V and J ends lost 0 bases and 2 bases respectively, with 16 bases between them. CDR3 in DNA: TGCGCCAGCAGCCAAGATTTAGAGTTGTCTACCAACTATGGCTACACCTTC. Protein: CASSQDLELSTNYGYTF.

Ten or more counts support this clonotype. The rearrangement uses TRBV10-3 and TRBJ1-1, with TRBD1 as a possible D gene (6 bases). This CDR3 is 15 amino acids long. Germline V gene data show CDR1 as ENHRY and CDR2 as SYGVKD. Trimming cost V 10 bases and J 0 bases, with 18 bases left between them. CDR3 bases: TGTGCCACAGTGTACAGGGTAGGAATGAACACTGAAGCTTTCTTT. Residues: CATVYRVGMNTEAFF.

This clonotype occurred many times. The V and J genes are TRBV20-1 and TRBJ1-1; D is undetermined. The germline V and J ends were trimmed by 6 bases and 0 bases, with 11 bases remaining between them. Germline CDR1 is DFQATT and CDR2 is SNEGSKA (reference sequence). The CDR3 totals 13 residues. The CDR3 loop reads CSAEKNLNTEAFF. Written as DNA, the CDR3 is TGCAGTGCAGAGAAGAACCTGAACACTGAAGCTTTCTTT.

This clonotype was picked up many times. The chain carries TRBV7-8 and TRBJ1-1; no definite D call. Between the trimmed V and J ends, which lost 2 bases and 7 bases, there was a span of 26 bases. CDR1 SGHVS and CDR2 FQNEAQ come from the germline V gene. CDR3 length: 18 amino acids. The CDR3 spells CASSLLADLGAPADEAFF. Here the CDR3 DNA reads TGTGCCAGCAGCTTATTAGCAGATCTCGGAGCCCCGGCGGATGAAGCTTTCTTT.

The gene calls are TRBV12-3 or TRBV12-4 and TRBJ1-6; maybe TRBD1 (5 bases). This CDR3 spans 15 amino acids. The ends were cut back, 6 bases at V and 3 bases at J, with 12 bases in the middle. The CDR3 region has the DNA TGTGCCAGCAGGAGACAGAGGGACTATAATTCACCCCTCCACTTT. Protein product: CASRRQRDYNSPLHF.

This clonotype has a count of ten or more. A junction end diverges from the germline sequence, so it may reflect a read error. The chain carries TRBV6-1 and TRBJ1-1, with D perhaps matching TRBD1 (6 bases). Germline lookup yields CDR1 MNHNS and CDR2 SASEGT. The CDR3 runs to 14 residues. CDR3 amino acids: CASSAGVWDTGAFF. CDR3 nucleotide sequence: TGTGCCAGCAGTGCGGGGGTGTGGGACACTGGAGCTTTCTTT.

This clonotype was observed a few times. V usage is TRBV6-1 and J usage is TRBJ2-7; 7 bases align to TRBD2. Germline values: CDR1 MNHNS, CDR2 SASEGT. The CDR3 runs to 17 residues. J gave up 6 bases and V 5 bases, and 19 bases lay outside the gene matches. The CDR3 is CASSTPGVAGNSLEQYF. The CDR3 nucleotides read TGTGCCAGCAGTACGCCCGGAGTAGCGGGTAACTCGCTCGAGCAGTACTTC.

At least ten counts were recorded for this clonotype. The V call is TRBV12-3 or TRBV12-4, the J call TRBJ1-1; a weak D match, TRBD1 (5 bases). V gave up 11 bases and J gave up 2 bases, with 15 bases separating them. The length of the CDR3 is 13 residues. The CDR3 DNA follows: TGTGCCGCCTCTTGGGGCTTAAACACTGAAGCTTTCTTT. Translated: CAASWGLNTEAFF.

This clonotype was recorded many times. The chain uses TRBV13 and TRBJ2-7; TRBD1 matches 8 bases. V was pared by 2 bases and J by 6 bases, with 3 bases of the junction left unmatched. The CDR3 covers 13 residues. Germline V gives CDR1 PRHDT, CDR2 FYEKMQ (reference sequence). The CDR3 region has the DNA TGTGCCAGCAGCTTACTACAGGGGGGCGAGCAGTACTTC. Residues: CASSLLQGGEQYF.

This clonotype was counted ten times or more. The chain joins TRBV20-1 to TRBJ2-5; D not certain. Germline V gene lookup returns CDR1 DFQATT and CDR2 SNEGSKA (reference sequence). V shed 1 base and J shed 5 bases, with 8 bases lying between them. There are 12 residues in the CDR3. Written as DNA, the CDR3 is TGCAGTGCTAGAGTCCTAGGGGAGACCCAGTACTTC. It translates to CSARVLGETQYF.

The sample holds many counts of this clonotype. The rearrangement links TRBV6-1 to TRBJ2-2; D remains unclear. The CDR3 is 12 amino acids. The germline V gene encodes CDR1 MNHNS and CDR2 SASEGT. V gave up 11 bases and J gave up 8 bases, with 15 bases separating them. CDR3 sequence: CAAAKLPGELFF. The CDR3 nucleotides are TGTGCCGCCGCAAAACTTCCGGGGGAGCTGTTTTTT.

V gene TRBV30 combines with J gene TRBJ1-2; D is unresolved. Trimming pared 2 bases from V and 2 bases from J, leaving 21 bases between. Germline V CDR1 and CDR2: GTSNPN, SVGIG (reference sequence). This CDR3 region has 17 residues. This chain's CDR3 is CAWSTYPRNGVNYGYTF. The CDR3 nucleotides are TGTGCCTGGAGTACGTACCCCCGTAACGGGGTGAACTATGGCTACACCTTC.

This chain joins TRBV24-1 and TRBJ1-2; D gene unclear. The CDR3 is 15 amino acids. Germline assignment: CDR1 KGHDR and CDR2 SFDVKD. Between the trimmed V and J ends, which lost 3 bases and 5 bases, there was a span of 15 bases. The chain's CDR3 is CATSDPQSAQYGYTF. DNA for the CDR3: TGTGCCACCAGTGATCCGCAGAGCGCCCAATATGGCTACACCTTC.

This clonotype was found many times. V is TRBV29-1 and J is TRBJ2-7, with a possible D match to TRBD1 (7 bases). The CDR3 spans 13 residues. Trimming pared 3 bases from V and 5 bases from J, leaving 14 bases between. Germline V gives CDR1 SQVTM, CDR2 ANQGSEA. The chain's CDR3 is CSVDQGGENEQYF. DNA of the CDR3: TGCAGCGTTGATCAGGGGGGCGAAAACGAGCAGTACTTC.

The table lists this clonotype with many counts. The CDR3, as DNA: TGTGCCAGCAGTTTAGTCGGGGAAGGGGAGACCCAGTACTTC. It encodes CASSLVGEGETQYF. This chain links TRBV27 with TRBJ2-5; weak D call: TRBD2 (5 bases). This CDR3 comprises 14 residues. Germline V gives CDR1 MNHEY, CDR2 SMNVEV (reference sequence). V lost 2 bases and J lost 5, with 12 bases in between.

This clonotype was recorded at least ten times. Written as DNA, the CDR3 is TGTGCCTGGAGTGTACGGGGGACCCAGTACTTC. Translating it yields CAWSVRGTQYF. This chain uses TRBV30 with TRBJ2-5; D may be TRBD2 (5 bases). Trimming shortened V by 0 bases and J by 7 bases, and 6 bases separated the two germline ends. The length of the CDR3 is 11 residues. Germline-derived CDR1 and CDR2 are GTSNPN and SVGIG (reference sequence).

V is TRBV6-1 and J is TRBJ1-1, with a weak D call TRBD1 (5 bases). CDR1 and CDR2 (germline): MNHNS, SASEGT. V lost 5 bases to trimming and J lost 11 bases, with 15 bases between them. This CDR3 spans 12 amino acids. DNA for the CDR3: TGTGCCAGCAGTCGAGAGGGCAGGGAGGCTTTCTTT. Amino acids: CASSREGREAFF.

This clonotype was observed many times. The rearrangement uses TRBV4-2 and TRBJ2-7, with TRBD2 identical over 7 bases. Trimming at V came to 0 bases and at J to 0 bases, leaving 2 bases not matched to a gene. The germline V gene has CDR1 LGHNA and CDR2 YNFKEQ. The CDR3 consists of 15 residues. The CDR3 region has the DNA TGTGCCAGCAGCCAAGAGCGGGGGAGCTCCTACGAGCAGTACTTC. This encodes CASSQERGSSYEQYF.

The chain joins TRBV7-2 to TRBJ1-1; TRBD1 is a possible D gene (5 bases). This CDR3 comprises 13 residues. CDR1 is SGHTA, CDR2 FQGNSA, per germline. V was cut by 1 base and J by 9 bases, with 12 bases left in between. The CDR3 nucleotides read TGTGCCAGCAGCTTAGATCGGGGCTACCAAGCTTTCTTT. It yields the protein CASSLDRGYQAFF.

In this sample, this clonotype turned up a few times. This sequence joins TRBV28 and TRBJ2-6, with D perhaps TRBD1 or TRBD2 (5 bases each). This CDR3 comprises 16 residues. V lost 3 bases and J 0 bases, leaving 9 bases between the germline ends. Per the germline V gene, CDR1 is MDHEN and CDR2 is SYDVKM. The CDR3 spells CASSLGDPSGANVLTF. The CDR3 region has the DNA TGTGCCAGCAGTTTGGGGGACCCCTCTGGGGCCAACGTCCTGACTTTC.

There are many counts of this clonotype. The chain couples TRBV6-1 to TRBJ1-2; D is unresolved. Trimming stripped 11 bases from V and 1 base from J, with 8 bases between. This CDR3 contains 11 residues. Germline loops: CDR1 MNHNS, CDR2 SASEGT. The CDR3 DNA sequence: TGTGCCGCCACGATTAACTATGGCTACACCTTC. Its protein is CAATINYGYTF.

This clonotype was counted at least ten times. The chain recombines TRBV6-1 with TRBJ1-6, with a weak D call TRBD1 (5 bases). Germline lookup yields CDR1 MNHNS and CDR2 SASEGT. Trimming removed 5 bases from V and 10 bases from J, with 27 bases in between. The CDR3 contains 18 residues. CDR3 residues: CASSRQFPILGSGSPLHF. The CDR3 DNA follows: TGTGCCAGCAGTCGACAGTTCCCTATCCTAGGGAGTGGGTCACCCCTCCACTTT.

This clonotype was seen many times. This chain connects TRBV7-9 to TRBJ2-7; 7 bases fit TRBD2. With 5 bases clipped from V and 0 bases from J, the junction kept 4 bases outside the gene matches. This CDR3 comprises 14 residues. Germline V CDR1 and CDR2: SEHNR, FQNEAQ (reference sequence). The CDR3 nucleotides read TGTGCCAGCAGCCGGGGGGAGAACTCCTACGAGCAGTACTTC. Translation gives CASSRGENSYEQYF.

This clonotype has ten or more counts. The CDR3 sequence is CASSIHRRLNTEAFF. DNA of the CDR3: TGTGCCAGTAGTATTCATCGCAGGCTGAACACTGAAGCTTTCTTT. The chain employs TRBV19 and TRBJ1-1, with D unclear. Germline CDR1 reads LNHDA; CDR2 reads SQIVND (reference sequence). The V end was cut by 3 bases, the J end by 0 bases, with 11 bases between. The CDR3 spans 15 residues.

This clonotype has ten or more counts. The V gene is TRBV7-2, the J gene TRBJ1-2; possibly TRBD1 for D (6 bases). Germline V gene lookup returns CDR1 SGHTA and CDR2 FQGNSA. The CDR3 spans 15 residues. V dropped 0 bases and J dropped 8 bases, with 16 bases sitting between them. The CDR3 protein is CASSLALGRGSGYTF. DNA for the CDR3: TGTGCCAGCAGCTTAGCTTTGGGCAGGGGATCGGGCTACACCTTC.

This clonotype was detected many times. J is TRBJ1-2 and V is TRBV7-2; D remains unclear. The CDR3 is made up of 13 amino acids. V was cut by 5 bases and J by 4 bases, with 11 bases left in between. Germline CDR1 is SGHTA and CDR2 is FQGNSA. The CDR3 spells CASSPYEGYGYTF. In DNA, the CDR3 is TGTGCCAGCAGCCCCTATGAGGGCTATGGCTACACCTTC.

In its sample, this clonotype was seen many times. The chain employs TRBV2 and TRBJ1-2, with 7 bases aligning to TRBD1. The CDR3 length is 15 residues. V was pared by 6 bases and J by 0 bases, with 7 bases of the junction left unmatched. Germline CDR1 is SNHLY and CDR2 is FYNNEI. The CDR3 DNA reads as TGTGCCAGCAGCCGTTGGACAGGAGCTAACTATGGCTACACCTTC. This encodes CASSRWTGANYGYTF.

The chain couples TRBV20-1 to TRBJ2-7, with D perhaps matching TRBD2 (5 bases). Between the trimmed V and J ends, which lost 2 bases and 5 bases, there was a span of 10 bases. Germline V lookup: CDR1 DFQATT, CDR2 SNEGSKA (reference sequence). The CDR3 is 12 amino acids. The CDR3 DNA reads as TGCAGTGCTAGATCCGGGATTGACGAGCAGTACTTC. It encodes CSARSGIDEQYF.